Listed here are 14 T cell receptor beta chains from one sample, sequenced in a study of early stage breast cancer tumors. Data came from immunoSEQ multiplex PCR; TCRdb stores just in-frame clones and leaves some out. The sample shows nearly 70,000 clones, approximately 80% of them seen only once. The sample consisted of blood. All receptors come from a person aged 35-49 years with breast cancer.

This clone was observed once. The V call is TRBV30, the J call TRBJ2-3; a weak D match, TRBD2 (5 bases). V was trimmed by 8 bases and J by 1 base, leaving 10 bases between them. The CDR3 is 12 amino acids. Germline V gives CDR1 GTSNPN, CDR2 SVGIG (reference sequence). Here the CDR3 DNA reads TGTGCCCGGGGTGGGGGCACAGATACGCAGTATTTT. Translated: CARGGGTDTQYF.

This clone was seen a single time. The chain carries TRBV9 and TRBJ1-1, with D perhaps matching TRBD1 (5 bases). CDR1 is SGDLS, CDR2 YYNGEE, per germline. V shed 0 bases and J shed 7 bases, with 13 bases lying between them. The CDR3 loop spans 14 amino acids. Here the CDR3 DNA reads TGTGCCAGCAGCGTAGTCCCCGGGACCGATGAAGCTTTCTTT. Translation: CASSVVPGTDEAFF.

The chain joins TRBV4-1 to TRBJ2-7, with D perhaps assigned TRBD1 or TRBD2 (5 bases each). The CDR3 is made up of 14 amino acids. Looked up from germline, CDR1 is MGHRA and CDR2 is YSYEKL. Between the trimmed V and J ends, which lost 3 bases and 3 bases, there was a span of 12 bases. Written as DNA, the CDR3 is TGCGCCAGCAGCCAGATAGGGGACGGCTACGAGCAGTACTTC. It yields the protein CASSQIGDGYEQYF.

This clone appeared a few times. This chain links TRBV5-1 with TRBJ1-2; D may be TRBD1 (6 bases). Deletions cut 2 bases from V and 4 bases from J, with 12 bases between. This CDR3 region has 14 residues. The V gene's germline CDR1 is SGHRS and CDR2 YFSETQ. The CDR3 DNA follows: TGCGCCAGCAGCTTACAGGGCGGGGGCTATGGCTACACCTTC. It yields the protein CASSLQGGGYGYTF.

The chain employs TRBV29-1 and TRBJ2-3; 10 bases fit TRBD1. This CDR3 is 14 amino acids long. Germline CDR1 reads SQVTM; CDR2 reads ANQGSEA. The J segment lost 6 bases and the V segment lost 5 bases, leaving 8 bases of the junction unmatched. In nucleotides, the CDR3 is TGCAGCGTTTCCGGGACAGGGGTTTGGGATACGCAGTATTTT. Amino acid sequence: CSVSGTGVWDTQYF.

J is TRBJ2-2 and V is TRBV29-1; D tentatively fits TRBD1 or TRBD2 (5 bases each). V dropped 5 bases and J dropped 2 bases, with 15 bases sitting between them. The CDR3 spans 15 residues. Germline V gene data show CDR1 as SQVTM and CDR2 as ANQGSEA. CDR3 amino acids: CSVLGARANTGELFF. The CDR3 DNA reads as TGCAGCGTTCTCGGGGCGCGAGCCAACACCGGGGAGCTGTTTTTT.

The chain couples TRBV19 to TRBJ2-3; TRBD1 matches at 7 bases. The CDR3 covers 15 residues. V was clipped by 4 bases and J by 1 base; unmatched bases: 5. Germline CDR1 and CDR2: LNHDA and SQIVND (reference sequence). The CDR3 reads CASSTRTGGTDTQYF. The CDR3 nucleotides are TGTGCCAGTAGTACGCGGACAGGTGGCACAGATACGCAGTATTTT.

V gene TRBV5-1 combines with J gene TRBJ1-2, with D uncertain. Between the trimmed V and J ends, which lost 2 bases and 3 bases, there was a span of 11 bases. The length of the CDR3 is 14 residues. Germline lookup yields CDR1 SGHRS and CDR2 YFSETQ. Here the CDR3 reads CASSLNGEDYGYTF. In DNA, the CDR3 is TGCGCCAGCAGCTTAAATGGGGAAGACTATGGCTACACCTTC.

The chain joins TRBV7-9 to TRBJ2-6, with D tentatively TRBD1 (6 bases). The germline V gene encodes CDR1 SEHNR and CDR2 FQNEAQ (reference sequence). V was clipped by 3 bases and J by 0 bases, with 12 bases between them. The CDR3 runs 17 residues. The CDR3 loop is CASSFYRASSGANVLTF. CDR3 bases: TGTGCCAGCAGCTTCTACAGGGCCAGCTCTGGGGCCAACGTCCTGACTTTC.

J is TRBJ1-1 and V is TRBV27, with 7 positions matching TRBD1. Germline CDR1 is MNHEY and CDR2 is SMNVEV (reference sequence). V dropped 6 bases and J dropped 9; count of bases not matched to a gene: 13. This CDR3 region has 14 residues. The CDR3 region has the DNA TGTGCCAGCAGCCTTGACTACAGGGGTACTCAAGCTTTCTTT. Protein: CASSLDYRGTQAFF.

The chain couples TRBV19 to TRBJ2-1, with a weak D call TRBD2 (5 bases). V lost 6 bases and J lost 3, with 12 bases in between. The CDR3 runs 14 residues. Germline CDR1 LNHDA, CDR2 SQIVND (reference sequence). The CDR3 sequence: CASSSRAVYNEQFF. In DNA, the CDR3 is TGTGCCAGTAGCTCGCGGGCCGTCTACAATGAGCAGTTCTTC.

This clone has only a few counts. V gene TRBV7-9 combines with J gene TRBJ1-2; D call uncertain. This CDR3 has 11 residues. Germline V lookup: CDR1 SEHNR, CDR2 FQNEAQ (reference sequence). Trimming cost V 3 bases and J 10 bases, with 9 bases left between them. CDR3 in DNA: TGTGCCAGCAGCTTGGGTCTGAACTACACCTTC. Translation: CASSLGLNYTF.

This clone was observed once. The chain joins TRBV9 to TRBJ2-7; 16 nucleotides line up with TRBD2. With V trimmed by 0 bases and J by 7 bases, 7 bases remained unmatched. Germline V CDR1 and CDR2: SGDLS, YYNGEE. CDR3 length: 17 residues. The CDR3: CASSVGGTSGRASEQYF. In nucleotides, the CDR3 is TGTGCCAGCAGCGTAGGTGGGACTAGCGGGAGGGCGTCAGAGCAGTACTTC.

The genes are TRBV9 and TRBJ2-7, with D possibly being TRBD1 or TRBD2 (5 bases each). The germline V gene has CDR1 SGDLS and CDR2 YYNGEE. The ends were cut back, 2 bases at V and 7 bases at J, with 19 bases in the middle. The CDR3 totals 15 residues. The CDR3 sequence is CASSVVPGPSGEQYF. The CDR3 DNA reads as TGTGCCAGCAGCGTGGTCCCGGGACCATCGGGTGAGCAGTACTTC.